This T cell receptor beta chain was obtained from a study of shared clonotypes between healthy human individuals. CD8 cells classed as naive were CD45RO-negative and positively selected for CCR7, excluding terminally differentiated effector memory CD45RA+ cells. Sequencing was performed with immunoSEQ multiplex PCR; in TCRdb, only in-frame clones are kept and a portion is missing. The data show about 680,000 clones, about 92% seen once. The CDR3 sequence is 12 residues long. V was shortened by 6 bases and J by 4 bases, with 12 bases between the two germline ends. CDR1 and CDR2 (germline): SQVTM, ANQGSEA.

The V and J genes are TRBV29-1 and TRBJ1-2; D may be TRBD1 (6 bases). Sample: naive CD8+ T cells sorted from blood. This TCR was recovered from a man aged 25 to 40 in good health. The CDR3: CSVVDSVYGYTF. Here the CDR3 DNA reads TGCAGCGTCGTGGACAGCGTCTATGGCTACACCTTC.